One and the same sample provided the 2 T cell receptor beta chains below, sequenced in a study of T cells in Graves' hyperthyroidism and ophthalmopathy. The CDR3 regions of TCR beta were amplified from RNA transcripts. When the TCR CDR3 underwent first-round RT-PCR, the HTBI primer set was used. TCRdb reanalysed the multiplex PCR reads using MiXCR and keeps one entry per CDR3 protein. The sample yields roughly 420,000 distinct CDR3 sequences, roughly an eighth seen once. Sequenced sample: blood. Receptor source: a woman aged 18-29 years with Graves' hyperthyroidism.

The chain couples TRBV28 to TRBJ2-7, with TRBD2 matching 12 bases. The CDR3 covers 17 residues. V shed 1 base, J shed 3 bases, and the junction held 7 bases outside the gene matches. Germline CDR1 reads MDHEN; CDR2 reads SYDVKM. CDR3 sequence: CASSLSTSGRLLYEQYF. The CDR3 DNA reads TGTGCCAGCAGTTTATCGACTAGCGGGAGACTTCTCTACGAGCAGTACTTC.

CDR3 in amino acids: CASSPDIPRTGGRELFF. DNA for the CDR3: TGCGCCAGCAGCCCAGATATTCCCCGGACAGGGGGCCGGGAGCTGTTTTTT. The chain couples TRBV5-1 to TRBJ2-2, with 11 bases that match TRBD1. CDR1 is SGHRS and CDR2 is YFSETQ in the germline V gene. The CDR3 consists of 17 residues. V lost 4 bases, J lost 9 bases, and 14 bases stayed unmatched.